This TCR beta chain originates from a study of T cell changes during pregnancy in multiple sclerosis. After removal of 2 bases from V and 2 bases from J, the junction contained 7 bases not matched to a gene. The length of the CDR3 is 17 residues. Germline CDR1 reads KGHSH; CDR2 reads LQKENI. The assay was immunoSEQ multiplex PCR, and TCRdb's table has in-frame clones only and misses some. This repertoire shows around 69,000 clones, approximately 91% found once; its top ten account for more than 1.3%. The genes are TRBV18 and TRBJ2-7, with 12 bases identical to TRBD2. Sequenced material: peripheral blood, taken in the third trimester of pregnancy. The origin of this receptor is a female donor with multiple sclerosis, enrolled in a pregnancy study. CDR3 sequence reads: CASSPGLAGRGTYEQYF. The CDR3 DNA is TGTGCCAGCTCACCAGGACTAGCGGGACGGGGGACCTACGAGCAGTACTTC. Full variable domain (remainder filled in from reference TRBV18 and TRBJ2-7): NAGVMQNPRHLVRRRGQEARLRCSPMKGHSHVYWYRQLPEEGLKFMVYLQKENIIDESGMPKERFSAEFPKEGPSILRIQQVVRGDSAAYFCASSPGLAGRGTYEQYFGPGTRLTVT.